The rows below give T cell receptor beta chains drawn from one sample of a study of blood T cell repertoires in COVID-19. TCRdb keeps only in-frame clones here, not all; method: immunoSEQ multiplex PCR. The sample comprises fewer than 250,000 clones, 75% to 90% of which are singletons, and less than 0.9% rests with the top ten. The sequencing sample was made of PBMCs or T cells enriched from blood (not recorded which). The receptors were sampled from a man aged 50 to 60 who had been exposed to COVID-19. Each CDR3 is given with its conserved first and last residue. D genes are given only for firm matches. Rows give clone size only sometimes, using once, few, many, or a class for an expanded clone.

v_gene	j_gene	abundance	d_gene	CDR3aa	CDR3nt
TRBV28	TRBJ2-5	few	TRBD2	CASSLLGTSGNYQTQYF	TGTGCCAGCAGTCTACTCGGGACTAGCGGGAACTACCAAACCCAGTACTTC
TRBV19	TRBJ1-6	.	TRBD1	CASRDRVYSPLHF	TGTGCCAGTCGGGACAGGGTGTATTCACCCCTCCACTTT
TRBV5-4	TRBJ2-1	.	TRBD2	CASTLQRGRPYNEQFF	TGTGCCAGCACGCTACAGCGGGGCCGGCCCTACAATGAGCAGTTCTTC
TRBV5-1	TRBJ2-1	once	.	CASSYRDSTYNEQFF	TGCGCCAGCAGCTACCGGGACTCAACCTACAATGAGCAGTTCTTC
TRBV6-5	TRBJ1-2	.	TRBD1	CASSASRDRVLNYTF	TGTGCCAGCAGCGCCTCCAGGGACAGGGTTTTAAACTACACCTTC
TRBV28	TRBJ1-1	.	.	CASSGPPPNPEAFF	TGTGCCAGCAGTGGGCCCCCCCCGAACCCTGAAGCTTTCTTT
TRBV14	TRBJ1-2	.	.	CASSQDPGGAFNGYTF	TGTGCCAGCAGCCAAGATCCGGGGGGGGCCTTCAATGGCTACACCTTC
TRBV6-1	TRBJ1-6	.	.	CASSEGWGQNSPLHF	TGTGCCAGCAGTGAAGGCTGGGGGCAGAATTCACCCCTCCACTTT
TRBV5-1	TRBJ2-1	.	.	CASSLVRVKYNEQFF	TGCGCCAGCAGCTTGGTCAGGGTAAAGTACAATGAGCAGTTCTTC
TRBV10-2	TRBJ1-5	once	TRBD1	CASSRDSSNQPQHF	TGCGCCAGCAGTAGGGACAGTAGCAATCAGCCCCAGCATTTT
TRBV7-9	TRBJ1-1	.	.	CASSLIVGGMHTEAFF	TGTGCCAGCAGCTTGATTGTAGGGGGTATGCACACTGAAGCTTTCTTT
TRBV2	TRBJ2-1	.	TRBD2	CASSELGTRIGHEQFF	TGTGCCAGCAGTGAATTAGGGACTAGGATCGGCCATGAGCAGTTCTTC
TRBV5-1	TRBJ2-7	.	.	CASSSTISSRQDEQYF	TGCGCCAGCAGCTCTACTATATCATCGCGGCAAGACGAGCAGTACTTC
TRBV28	TRBJ1-2	.	.	CASSENRVGYTF	TGTGCCAGCAGTGAGAACAGGGTTGGCTACACCTTC
TRBV5-1	TRBJ2-3	.	TRBD2	CASSLPSGGLGTDTQYF	TGCGCCAGCAGCTTGCCCAGCGGGGGGTTAGGGACAGATACGCAGTATTTT
TRBV18	TRBJ2-1	.	.	CASSPRATFFNEQFF	TGTGCCAGCTCTCCACGAGCAACCTTTTTCAATGAGCAGTTCTTC
TRBV5-1	TRBJ1-1	.	TRBD1	CASSFTGENTEAFF	TGCGCCAGCAGCTTTACAGGGGAGAACACTGAAGCTTTCTTT
TRBV7-9	TRBJ1-6	.	.	CASTGQPNSPLHF	TGTGCCAGCACTGGACAGCCTAATTCACCCCTCCACTTT
TRBV3-1/TRBV3-2	TRBJ1-4	.	.	CASTPVGGRPNEKLFF	TGTGCCAGCACCCCCGTTGGGGGCAGACCTAATGAAAAACTGTTTTTT
TRBV6-5	TRBJ1-2	once	.	CASSYAVRGYGYTF	TGTGCCAGCAGTTACGCAGTCCGAGGCTATGGCTACACCTTC
TRBV5-4	TRBJ2-3	.	.	CASSSGFRADTQYF	TGTGCCAGCAGCTCCGGGTTTCGGGCAGATACGCAGTATTTT
TRBV5-1	TRBJ2-1	.	TRBD1	CASSLDGQGLYNEQFF	TGCGCCAGCAGCTTGGATGGACAGGGTCTCTACAATGAGCAGTTCTTC
TRBV29-1	TRBJ2-3	.	TRBD2	CSVSTSGGDTQYF	TGCAGCGTCAGCACTAGCGGTGGAGATACGCAGTATTTT
TRBV9	TRBJ2-2	.	TRBD1	CASSPDRGQISGELFF	TGTGCCAGCAGCCCAGACAGGGGGCAAATTTCCGGGGAGCTGTTTTTT
TRBV19	TRBJ2-2	few	.	CASSKGPREPIPTGELFF	TGTGCCAGTAGTAAAGGGCCCCGGGAACCCATACCTACCGGGGAGCTGTTTTTT
TRBV5-1	TRBJ2-3	.	TRBD2	CASRTAGGPPDTQYF	TGCGCCAGCAGGACAGCGGGAGGGCCCCCAGATACGCAGTATTTT
TRBV6-5	TRBJ1-5	.	.	CATGLLGASNQPQHF	TGTGCCACAGGCCTGTTGGGGGCTAGCAATCAGCCCCAGCATTTT
TRBV18	TRBJ1-1	.	.	CASSFSGMNTEAFF	TGTGCCAGCTCATTTTCAGGAATGAACACTGAAGCTTTCTTT
TRBV29-1	TRBJ1-2	.	.	CSVESGWSYGYTF	TGCAGCGTTGAGTCGGGGTGGTCTTATGGCTACACCTTC
TRBV7-9	TRBJ2-1	.	.	CASSSRGLYYNEQFF	TGTGCCAGCAGCTCCCGTGGACTATACTACAATGAGCAGTTCTTC
TRBV7-9	TRBJ1-3	once	.	CASSSQGISGNTIYF	TGTGCCAGCAGCTCCCAGGGTATCTCTGGAAACACCATATATTTT
TRBV10-3	TRBJ2-1	once	TRBD2	CAISEDLAGVREQFF	TGTGCCATCAGTGAGGACCTAGCGGGGGTTCGAGAGCAGTTCTTC
TRBV4-1	TRBJ2-2	.	.	CASSVKDLNTGELFF	TGCGCCAGCAGCGTTAAAGACTTGAACACCGGGGAGCTGTTTTTT
TRBV6-2/TRBV6-3	TRBJ1-1	.	.	CASSSPDWNTEAFF	TGTGCCAGCAGTTCCCCGGACTGGAACACTGAAGCTTTCTTT
TRBV11-2	TRBJ1-3	.	.	CASSSISGNTIYF	TGTGCCAGCAGCTCCATCTCTGGAAACACCATATATTTT
TRBV29-1	TRBJ2-5	.	TRBD2	CSVREGSETQYF	TGCAGCGTTCGGGAGGGGTCGGAGACCCAGTACTTC
TRBV27	TRBJ1-5	.	TRBD1	CASRSVGQGAHQPQHF	TGTGCCAGCAGGTCAGTCGGACAGGGGGCTCATCAGCCCCAGCATTTT
TRBV5-1	TRBJ2-3	.	TRBD2	CASSGGLAGADTQYF	TGCGCCAGCAGCGGGGGACTAGCGGGAGCTGATACGCAGTATTTT
TRBV3-1/TRBV3-2	TRBJ1-2	.	TRBD1	CASSQGTGGYGYTF	TGTGCCAGCAGCCAAGGGACAGGGGGCTATGGCTACACCTTC
TRBV6-5	TRBJ1-5	.	.	CASAEHSNQPQHF	TGTGCCAGCGCGGAACATAGCAATCAGCCCCAGCATTTT
TRBV7-9	TRBJ1-2	.	TRBD1	CASRTTGSDVGYTF	TGTGCCAGCAGGACGACAGGGTCGGACGTTGGCTACACCTTC
TRBV5-1	TRBJ2-2	.	TRBD1	CASSRIPGQAASGELFF	TGCGCCAGCAGCAGAATCCCGGGACAGGCTGCGAGCGGGGAGCTGTTTTTT
TRBV5-4	TRBJ1-2	.	TRBD1	CASSFPGGHYGYTF	TGTGCCAGCAGCTTCCCAGGGGGCCACTATGGCTACACCTTC
TRBV18	TRBJ2-3	.	TRBD1	CASSPRQGAVTDTQYF	TGTGCCAGCTCACCGAGACAGGGGGCGGTCACAGATACGCAGTATTTT
TRBV7-8	TRBJ2-7	.	.	CASSPATGISYEQYF	TGTGCCAGCAGCCCAGCAACAGGAATCTCCTACGAGCAGTACTTC
TRBV20-1	TRBJ1-5	.	TRBD1	CSASGSGGIAPQHF	TGCAGTGCTAGTGGGTCAGGGGGCATCGCGCCCCAGCATTTT
TRBV2	TRBJ2-1	.	.	CASRLDLGKGQFF	TGTGCCAGCAGACTGGATCTCGGGAAGGGGCAGTTCTTC
TRBV5-1	TRBJ1-2	.	TRBD1	CASSFGTGLGYTF	TGCGCCAGCAGCTTCGGGACAGGGTTAGGCTACACCTTC
TRBV30	TRBJ1-5	few	.	CAWSVRGQPQHF	TGTGCCTGGAGTGTACGAGGTCAGCCCCAGCATTTT
TRBV6-6	TRBJ2-2	few	.	CASSYRTPHTGELFF	TGTGCCAGCAGTTACCGAACACCCCACACCGGGGAGCTGTTTTTT
TRBV19	TRBJ1-5	.	TRBD1	CASSSGTGRPLLQPQHF	TGTGCCAGTAGTTCAGGGACAGGTCGCCCCCTGCTTCAGCCCCAGCATTTT
TRBV2	TRBJ1-4	.	.	CASGDRQDYNEKLFF	TGTGCCAGCGGGGACCGACAGGATTATAATGAAAAACTGTTTTTT
TRBV19	TRBJ1-1	.	.	CASSADRLNTEAFF	TGTGCCAGTAGTGCGGACAGATTGAACACTGAAGCTTTCTTT
TRBV27	TRBJ1-5	.	.	CASRRGGVIQPQHF	TGTGCCAGCAGACGCGGGGGGGTAATTCAGCCCCAGCATTTT